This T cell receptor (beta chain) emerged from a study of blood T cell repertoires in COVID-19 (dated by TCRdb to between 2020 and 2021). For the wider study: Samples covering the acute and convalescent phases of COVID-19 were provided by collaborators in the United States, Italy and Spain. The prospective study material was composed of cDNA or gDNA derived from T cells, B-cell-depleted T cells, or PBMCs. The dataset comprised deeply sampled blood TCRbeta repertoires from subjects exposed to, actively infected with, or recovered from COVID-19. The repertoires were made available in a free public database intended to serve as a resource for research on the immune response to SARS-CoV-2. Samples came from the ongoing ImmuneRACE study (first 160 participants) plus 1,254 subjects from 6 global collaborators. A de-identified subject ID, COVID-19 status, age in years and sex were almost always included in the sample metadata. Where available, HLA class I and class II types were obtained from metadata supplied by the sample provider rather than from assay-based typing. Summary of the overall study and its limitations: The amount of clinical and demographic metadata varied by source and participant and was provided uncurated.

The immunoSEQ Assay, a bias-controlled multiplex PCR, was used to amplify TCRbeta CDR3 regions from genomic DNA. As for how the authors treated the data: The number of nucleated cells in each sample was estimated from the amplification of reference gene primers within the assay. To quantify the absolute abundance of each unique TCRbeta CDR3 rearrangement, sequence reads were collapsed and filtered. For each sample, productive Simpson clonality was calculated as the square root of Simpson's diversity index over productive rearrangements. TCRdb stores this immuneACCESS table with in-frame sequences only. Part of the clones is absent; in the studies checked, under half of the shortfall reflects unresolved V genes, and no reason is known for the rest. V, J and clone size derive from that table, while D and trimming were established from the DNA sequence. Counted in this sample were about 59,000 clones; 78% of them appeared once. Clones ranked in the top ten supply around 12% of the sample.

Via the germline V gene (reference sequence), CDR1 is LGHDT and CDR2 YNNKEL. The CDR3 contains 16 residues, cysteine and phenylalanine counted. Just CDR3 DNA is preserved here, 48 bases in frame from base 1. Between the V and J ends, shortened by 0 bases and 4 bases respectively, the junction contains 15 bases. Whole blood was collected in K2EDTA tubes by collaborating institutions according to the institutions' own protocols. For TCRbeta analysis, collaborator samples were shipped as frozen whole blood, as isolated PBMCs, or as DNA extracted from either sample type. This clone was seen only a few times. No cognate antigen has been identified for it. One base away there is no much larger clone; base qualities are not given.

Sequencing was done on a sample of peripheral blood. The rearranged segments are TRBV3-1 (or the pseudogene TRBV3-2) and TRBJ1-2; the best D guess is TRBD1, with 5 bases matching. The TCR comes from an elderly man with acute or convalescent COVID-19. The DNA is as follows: TGTGCCAGCAGCCAAGATCGGTTCGACAGCATCTATGGCTACACCTTC. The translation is CASSQDRFDSIYGYTF.